These 21 T cell receptor beta chains were sequenced from one sample in a study of T-cell memory formation after mild COVID-19. Each CDR3 protein gets one entry after TCRdb re-called the 5' RACE reads with MiXCR. The repertoire holds under 550,000 distinct CDR3 sequences, with around a sixth as singletons. Sequenced: PBMCs or a T cell subset sorted from them (not recorded which). The receptors derive from an adult woman who had mild COVID-19 (a few samples of this study predate the infection). Cell type and time point are not known.

This clonotype appeared a few times. The rearrangement links TRBV12-3 or TRBV12-4 to TRBJ2-1, with D unclear. The CDR3 loop spans 12 amino acids. V was cut by 3 bases and J by 8 bases, with 8 bases left in between. The CDR3 here is CASSLDGYEQFF. CDR3 bases: TGTGCCAGCAGTTTGGACGGGTATGAGCAGTTCTTC.

This clonotype was detected only a few times. The CDR3 nucleotides read TGTGCCAGCAGCCGACAGGGGGTTAACTACGAGCAGTACTTC. It yields the protein CASSRQGVNYEQYF. The chain has TRBV2 and TRBJ2-7; 9 bases fit TRBD1. The trim removed 6 bases at V and 3 bases at J, leaving 6 bases unmatched. This CDR3 is built from 14 residues. Germline assignment: CDR1 SNHLY and CDR2 FYNNEI.

The chain recombines TRBV12-3 or TRBV12-4 with TRBJ1-2; 7 bases agree with TRBD1. The CDR3 is 14 amino acids. The trim removed 5 bases at V and 6 bases at J, leaving 9 bases unmatched. The CDR3: CASSLRQGLDGYTF. DNA of the CDR3: TGTGCCAGCAGTCTCCGACAGGGTCTAGATGGCTACACCTTC.

V usage is TRBV25-1 and J usage is TRBJ2-1, with 11 positions matching TRBD1. CDR1 MGHDK and CDR2 SYGVNS come from the germline V gene. V was clipped by 2 bases and J by 5 bases; unmatched bases: 5. This CDR3 comprises 16 residues. The CDR3 DNA follows: TGTGCCAGCAGTGAAAGGGAGGGACAGGGGGACAATGAGCAGTTCTTC. It codes for CASSEREGQGDNEQFF.

V is TRBV24-1 and J is TRBJ2-3; possibly TRBD1 or TRBD2 for D (6 bases each). This CDR3 comprises 13 residues. Trimming removed 8 bases at V and 1 base at J, with 9 bases between. Germline lookup yields CDR1 KGHDR and CDR2 SFDVKD. This CDR3 reads CATTEGGTDTQYF. CDR3 DNA: TGTGCCACCACGGAGGGGGGCACAGATACGCAGTATTTT.

This chain links TRBV7-6 with TRBJ1-4; D not resolved. The CDR3 contains 17 residues. The germline V gene encodes CDR1 SGHVS and CDR2 FNYEAQ. V was clipped by 6 bases and J by 0 bases, with 17 bases between them. The CDR3 DNA sequence: TGTGCCAGCAGGCGGTCGCCGGGCTGGGCAACTAATGAAAAACTGTTTTTT. This codes for CASRRSPGWATNEKLFF.

This clonotype was seen ten or more times. The chain links TRBV5-1 to TRBJ2-5; a possible D gene is TRBD1 (5 bases). The V gene's germline CDR1 is SGHRS and CDR2 YFSETQ. The CDR3 is 15 residues long. The V gene lost 4 bases and the J gene lost 4 bases, with 17 bases spanning the gap. Here the CDR3 reads CASSETQGYGETQYF. DNA for the CDR3: TGCGCCAGCAGCGAGACTCAGGGTTACGGAGAGACCCAGTACTTC.

The chain carries TRBV21-1 and TRBJ2-7; no DNA check was done on the table's D call, TRBD1. TRBV21-1 is shown as a pseudogene. The CDR3 consists of 15 residues. CDR3 sequence (DNA): TGTGCCAGCAGCAAAGAAGGGGGGCGCTCCTACGAGCAGTACTTC. It translates to CASSKEGGRSYEQYF.

The chain carries TRBV9 and TRBJ1-6, with TRBD1 as a possible D gene (5 bases). Germline CDR1 is SGDLS and CDR2 is YYNGEE. There are 17 residues in the CDR3. V was shortened by 4 bases and J by 2 bases, with 16 bases between the two germline ends. The CDR3 reads CASSLGVQGAYNSPLHF. The CDR3 DNA reads as TGTGCCAGCAGCTTAGGGGTCCAGGGTGCCTATAATTCACCCCTCCACTTT.

This clonotype was seen a handful of times. This rearrangement joins TRBV6-5 to TRBJ1-5; D may be TRBD1 (5 bases). The length of the CDR3 is 14 residues. Trimming removed 2 bases from V and 7 bases from J, with 12 bases in between. From germline, CDR1 is MNHEY and CDR2 SVGAGI. The CDR3 is CASSYHLGEQPQHF. CDR3 DNA: TGTGCCAGCAGTTACCACTTAGGGGAGCAGCCCCAGCATTTT.

CDR3 coding DNA: TGTGCCAGCAGCTTAGGGAGTCAGAACAATGAGCAGTTCTTC. Amino acids: CASSLGSQNNEQFF. The rearrangement joins TRBV7-6 to TRBJ2-1; D gene unclear. Trimming shortened V by 1 base and J by 5 bases, and 9 bases separated the two germline ends. The CDR3 loop spans 14 amino acids. CDR1 is SGHVS and CDR2 is FNYEAQ in the germline V gene.

This clonotype was recorded a few times. The chain uses TRBV9 and TRBJ2-1, with a possible D match to TRBD2 (6 bases). This CDR3 is built from 16 residues. V lost 4 bases and J 6 bases, leaving 20 bases between the germline ends. Germline values: CDR1 SGDLS, CDR2 YYNGEE. CDR3 sequence reads: CASSQFSGGKGNEQFF. In DNA, the CDR3 is TGTGCCAGCAGCCAATTTAGCGGCGGGAAGGGCAATGAGCAGTTCTTC.

In its sample, this clonotype was seen a few times. The gene calls are TRBV6-2 or TRBV6-3 and TRBJ2-7, with D possibly matching TRBD1 (6 bases). The CDR3 runs to 15 residues. The V and J ends lost 8 bases and 2 bases respectively, with 19 bases between them. CDR1 MNHEY and CDR2 SVGEGT come from the germline V gene. The CDR3 spells CASGGPTDRPYEQYF. In DNA form, the CDR3 reads TGTGCCAGCGGGGGCCCGACAGACCGACCCTACGAGCAGTACTTC.

The J gene is TRBJ2-1, the V gene TRBV7-3; the match to TRBD2 covers 7 bases. Trimming removed 5 bases from V and 0 bases from J; junction bases left unmatched: 4. Germline-derived CDR1 and CDR2 are SGHTA and FQGTGA. The CDR3 loop spans 15 amino acids. The CDR3: CASSSRTSSYNEQFF. DNA for the CDR3: TGTGCCAGCAGCAGCAGGACTAGCTCCTACAATGAGCAGTTCTTC.

The rearrangement joins TRBV5-5 to TRBJ2-7; either TRBD1 or TRBD2 may fit D (5 bases each). V was cut by 1 base and J by 3 bases, with 17 bases left in between. The CDR3 loop spans 16 amino acids. CDR1 is SGHKS and CDR2 is YYEKEE in the germline V gene (reference sequence). The DNA of the CDR3 is TGTGCCAGCAGCTTGACGGGGCCTGGAATTCTCTACGAGCAGTACTTC. Translated, it gives CASSLTGPGILYEQYF.

A few counts support this clonotype. The chain joins TRBV7-9 to TRBJ2-3, with 9 bases that match TRBD1. CDR3 length: 15 amino acids. Germline V gene data show CDR1 as SEHNR and CDR2 as FQNEAQ (reference sequence). The V segment lost 5 bases and the J segment 1 base; nucleotides outside the gene matches: 4. This CDR3 is CASSPTGGGTDTQYF. The CDR3 DNA reads TGTGCCAGCAGCCCAACAGGGGGCGGCACAGATACGCAGTATTTT.

This clonotype appeared a few times. The chain employs TRBV11-3 and TRBJ1-1; D unclear. V shed 4 bases and J shed 5 bases, with 14 bases lying between them. Per the germline V gene, CDR1 is SGHNT and CDR2 is YENEEA. The CDR3 runs 14 residues. Here the CDR3 DNA reads TGTGCCAGCAGCTGGCAGGCGGCAGGTACTGAAGCTTTCTTT. Translating it yields CASSWQAAGTEAFF.

The chain carries TRBV27 and TRBJ2-4, with 8 bases matching TRBD2. The V gene end was trimmed by 10 bases and the J gene end by 4 bases; junction bases not matched to a gene: 12. The CDR3 extends over 15 amino acids. Germline V gene sequence: CDR1 MNHEY, CDR2 SMNVEV (reference sequence). The CDR3 loop is CATAGRAGVKNIQYF. CDR3 sequence (DNA): TGTGCCACGGCCGGGAGAGCGGGAGTAAAAAACATTCAGTACTTC.

This chain links TRBV19 with TRBJ1-1; TRBD1 is a possible D gene (5 bases). The CDR3 length is 10 residues. The germline V gene encodes CDR1 LNHDA and CDR2 SQIVND (reference sequence). Trimming took off 10 bases at V and 7 bases at J, with 10 bases between the two ends. CDR3 residues: CATGGFEAFF. The CDR3, as DNA: TGTGCCACCGGGGGGTTTGAAGCTTTCTTT.

This clonotype was seen more than once but under ten times. This chain joins TRBV7-9 and TRBJ2-3, with 13 positions matching TRBD2. Trimming at V came to 5 bases and at J to 2 bases, leaving 7 bases not matched to a gene. Germline V gene sequence: CDR1 SEHNR, CDR2 FQNEAQ (reference sequence). This CDR3 is 17 amino acids long. The CDR3 nucleotides read TGTGCCAGCAGCCCATACGGACTAGCGGGAGTCACAGATACGCAGTATTTT. Translation gives CASSPYGLAGVTDTQYF. Full variable domain (remainder filled in from reference TRBV7-9 and TRBJ2-3): DTGVSQNPRHKITKRGQNVTFRCDPISEHNRLYWYRQTLGQGPEFLTYFQNEAQLEKSRLLSDRFSAERPKGSFSTLEIQRTEQGDSAMYLCASSPYGLAGVTDTQYFGPGTRLTVL.

This clonotype was picked up a small number of times. This chain joins TRBV27 and TRBJ1-2; possibly TRBD1 for D (6 bases). Germline V gene data show CDR1 as MNHEY and CDR2 as SMNVEV (reference sequence). This CDR3 contains 15 residues. Trimming left V 3 bases short and J 4 bases short, with 15 bases between. The CDR3, as DNA: TGTGCCAGCAGTTTGAAGTCCACAGGGACCTATGGCTACACCTTC. Amino acid sequence: CASSLKSTGTYGYTF.